This T cell receptor (beta chain) derives from a study of beta chain features in type 1 diabetes. Reverse transcribing all isolated RNA meant expressed TCRB transcripts were sequenced. Average reads for naive, central memory and regulatory T cell samples were about 3.57 million. Libraries were prepared by immunoSEQ multiplex PCR; TCRdb keeps only in-frame clonotypes and omits some of them. The data hold a few hundred thousand clones, with around a fifth observed a single time. This clone showed up just a few times. The germline V gene has CDR1 LNHDA and CDR2 SQIVND (reference sequence). Between the trimmed V and J ends, which lost 5 bases and 5 bases, there was a span of 12 bases. The CDR3 contains 13 residues. Each donor gave one heparinised blood draw averaging around 120 mL.

Sequencing was carried out using naive CD4+ T cells from blood. This chain uses TRBV19 with TRBJ2-5; unclear D gene. This receptor was taken from a woman aged 18-29 years in good health. CDR3 coding DNA: TGTGCCAGTAGTCCCGGAGCACGGGAGACCCAGTACTTC. Encoded protein: CASSPGARETQYF.